This TCR beta chain stems from a study of Ad26.COV2.S vaccination and SARS-CoV-2 variants. Profiled with immunoSEQ multiplex PCR; TCRdb holds only in-frame clones, not every one. The sample includes roughly 500,000 clones, 80% to 90% seen only once; the top ten take over 2%. Treatment in this sample: roughly 20 received Ad26.COV2.S at low or high dose, single or two shots; roughly five received placebo; per-sample allocation not given. Day 63 following the first vaccine or placebo injection was when the samples were taken. The sequence came from a person aged 18 to 59 who received the Ad26.COV2.S COVID-19 vaccine or a placebo. The material was peripheral blood, obtained in a trial of Ad26.COV2.S vaccine versus placebo.

The CDR3 DNA reads as TGTGCCAGCAGCCGTAGAGACGGGAGCCGAGAGACCCAGTACTTC. Protein: CASSRRDGSRETQYF. This rearrangement joins TRBV7-8 to TRBJ2-5, with D possibly TRBD2 on 6 matching bases. The V gene lost 5 bases and the J gene lost 4 bases, with 17 bases spanning the gap. CDR1 is SGHVS and CDR2 is FQNEAQ in the germline V gene. CDR3 length equals 15 residues.